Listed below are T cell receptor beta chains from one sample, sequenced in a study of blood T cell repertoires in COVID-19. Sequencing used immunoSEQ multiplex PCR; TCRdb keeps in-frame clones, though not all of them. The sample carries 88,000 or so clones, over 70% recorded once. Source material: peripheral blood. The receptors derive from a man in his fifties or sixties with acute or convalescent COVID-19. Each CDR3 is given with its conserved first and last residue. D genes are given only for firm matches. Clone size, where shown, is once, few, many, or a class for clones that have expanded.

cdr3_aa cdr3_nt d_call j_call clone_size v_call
CASSALGQGIGDEQFF TGTGCCAGCTCAGCCTTGGGACAGGGTATTGGGGATGAGCAGTTCTTC TRBD1 TRBJ2-1 - TRBV18
CASSHPGLAGGSNSYEQYF TGTGCCAGCAGTCACCCGGGACTAGCGGGGGGCTCCAACTCCTACGAGCAGTACTTC TRBD2 TRBJ2-7 - TRBV6-2/TRBV6-3
CSVDRGLTEAFF TGCAGCGTTGACAGGGGGCTGACTGAAGCTTTCTTT TRBD1 TRBJ1-1 - TRBV29-1
CASSLLVGGNQPQHF TGTGCCAGCAGCTTATTGGTGGGAGGGAATCAGCCCCAGCATTTT - TRBJ1-5 - TRBV7-2
CAWREGAQGPTEAFF TGTGCCTGGAGGGAGGGGGCGCAGGGACCGACTGAAGCTTTCTTT TRBD1 TRBJ1-1 few TRBV30
CAWSASFEQYF TGTGCCTGGAGTGCCTCGTTCGAGCAGTACTTC - TRBJ2-7 - TRBV30
CASSLRPPGQGASSPLHF TGCGCCAGCAGCTTGAGGCCTCCGGGACAGGGGGCGAGTTCACCCCTCCACTTT TRBD1 TRBJ1-6 - TRBV5-1
CASSWGQHYGYTF TGTGCCAGCAGTTGGGGACAGCACTATGGCTACACCTTC TRBD1 TRBJ1-2 - TRBV28
CASLSGGRHEQYF TGTGCCAGCCTAAGCGGGGGGCGCCACGAGCAGTACTTC TRBD2 TRBJ2-7 - TRBV28
CASSPTTGSYNEQFF TGTGCCAGCTCACCGACGACAGGGTCCTACAATGAGCAGTTCTTC TRBD1 TRBJ2-1 - TRBV18
CASSYWERGEQYF TGTGCCAGCAGTTACTGGGAGAGAGGCGAGCAGTACTTC - TRBJ2-7 - TRBV6-2/TRBV6-3
CASSSTGGSGNTIYF TGTGCCAGCAGTTCGACAGGGGGCTCTGGAAACACCATATATTTT TRBD1 TRBJ1-3 - TRBV28
CASSSRGTSGSGETQYF TGTGCCAGCAGCTCACGGGGAACTAGCGGGAGCGGGGAGACCCAGTACTTC TRBD2 TRBJ2-5 - TRBV11-2
CASSWRDDSYNEQFF TGTGCCAGCAGTTGGAGGGACGACTCCTACAATGAGCAGTTCTTC - TRBJ2-1 - TRBV6-2/TRBV6-3
CASSSGYSNQPQHF TGTGCCAGCAGTTCCGGGTATAGCAATCAGCCCCAGCATTTT - TRBJ1-5 once TRBV6-2/TRBV6-3
CASSKGQGPEEQYF TGTGCCAGCAGCAAGGGACAGGGCCCCGAGGAGCAGTACTTC TRBD1 TRBJ2-7 - TRBV7-2
CASSLAREWRSTDTQYF TGTGCCAGCAGCTTAGCCAGAGAGTGGCGGTCGACAGATACGCAGTATTTT - TRBJ2-3 - TRBV7-6
CASSYTEASNQPQHF TGTGCCAGCAGCTATACAGAAGCCTCAAATCAGCCCCAGCATTTT - TRBJ1-5 - TRBV6-2/TRBV6-3
CSASLAGGPGQETQYF TGCAGTGCTAGTCTAGCGGGAGGGCCCGGCCAAGAGACCCAGTACTTC TRBD2 TRBJ2-5 - TRBV20-1
CASSDLYEQYF TGTGCCAGCAGTGACCTCTACGAGCAGTACTTC - TRBJ2-7 - TRBV25-1
CASSNPSGSRRSEQYF TGTGCCAGTAGTAATCCTAGCGGGAGCCGGAGGTCCGAGCAGTACTTC TRBD2 TRBJ2-7 - TRBV19
CASSSQGGLARMNTGELFF TGTGCCAGCAGTTCCCAGGGGGGTCTTGCGCGGATGAACACCGGGGAGCTGTTTTTT - TRBJ2-2 - TRBV27
CSASGSSHGYTF TGCAGTGCTAGTGGCAGTTCTCATGGCTACACCTTC - TRBJ1-2 - TRBV20-1
CASSLDGTSGSAEQFF TGCGCCAGCAGCTTGGATGGGACTAGCGGGAGCGCTGAGCAGTTCTTC TRBD2 TRBJ2-1 - TRBV5-1
CASSLSGANVLTF TGTGCCAGCAGTTTATCTGGGGCCAACGTCCTGACTTTC - TRBJ2-6 - TRBV6-2/TRBV6-3
CASSLPRTGRDSNQPQHF TGTGCCAGCAGCTTACCCCGGACAGGGAGGGATAGCAATCAGCCCCAGCATTTT TRBD1 TRBJ1-5 - TRBV7-6
CASSIIHRGDQPQHF TGTGCCAGTAGTATTATACACAGGGGTGATCAGCCCCAGCATTTT TRBD1 TRBJ1-5 - TRBV19
CASSSGDIKETQYF TGTGCCAGCAGTTCTGGGGACATCAAAGAGACCCAGTACTTC - TRBJ2-5 - TRBV6-6
CASSVGGGDNEQFF TGTGCCAGCAGCGTAGGCGGAGGGGACAATGAGCAGTTCTTC - TRBJ2-1 - TRBV9
CASGRLSGKNIQYF TGTGCCAGCGGACGACTCAGCGGAAAAAACATTCAGTACTTC - TRBJ2-4 - TRBV3-1/TRBV3-2
CASSQDLLGQGIDYGYTF TGCGCCAGCAGCCAAGATCTGCTGGGACAGGGGATCGACTATGGCTACACCTTC TRBD1 TRBJ1-2 few TRBV4-3
CASSGPTGQPFDNEQFF TGTGCCAGTAGTGGCCCGACAGGGCAACCATTCGACAATGAGCAGTTCTTC TRBD1 TRBJ2-1 few TRBV19
CASSFIAEETQYF TGTGCCAGCAGTTTCATAGCGGAAGAGACCCAGTACTTC - TRBJ2-5 - TRBV3-1/TRBV3-2
CASSPQQGLNTEAFF TGTGCCAGCTCACCACAACAGGGATTGAACACTGAAGCTTTCTTT - TRBJ1-1 - TRBV18
CATRTGASGNTIYF TGCGCCACCAGAACAGGGGCCTCTGGAAACACCATATATTTT TRBD1 TRBJ1-3 - TRBV5-1
CASRGPGGSYEQYF TGTGCCAGCAGGGGACCAGGGGGCTCCTACGAGCAGTACTTC TRBD1 TRBJ2-7 - TRBV28
CASTGWTSGTYEQYF TGTGCCAGCACCGGATGGACTAGCGGAACCTACGAGCAGTACTTC TRBD2 TRBJ2-7 - TRBV6-5
CASRTTQGAQETQYF TGTGCCAGCAGGACAACTCAGGGGGCCCAAGAGACCCAGTACTTC TRBD1 TRBJ2-5 - TRBV6-6
CASSGTDRWETQYF TGTGCCAGTAGCGGGACAGACCGCTGGGAGACCCAGTACTTC TRBD1 TRBJ2-5 - TRBV19
CASSPNDRGWINGYTF TGTGCCAGCAGCCCAAACGACAGGGGATGGATTAATGGCTACACCTTC TRBD1 TRBJ1-2 once TRBV9
CASSPLMNSGRADTQYF TGTGCCAGCAGCCCCTTGATGAATAGCGGGAGGGCAGATACGCAGTATTTT TRBD2 TRBJ2-3 - TRBV7-6
CASRPTGPGNSPLHF TGTGCCAGCAGACCTACAGGGCCGGGCAATTCACCCCTCCACTTT - TRBJ1-6 few TRBV5-5
CASSSRDKNTYEQYF TGTGCCAGCAGTAGCCGGGACAAAAACACCTACGAGCAGTACTTC - TRBJ2-7 - TRBV7-2
CASSLSSGTNTGELFF TGTGCCAGCAGCTTATCCAGCGGGACCAACACCGGGGAGCTGTTTTTT TRBD2 TRBJ2-2 - TRBV7-2
CASSVEGGTSGGQSKGAQYF TGTGCCAGCAGCGTAGAAGGAGGGACTAGCGGGGGGCAAAGCAAAGGGGCCCAGTACTTC TRBD2 TRBJ2-5 - TRBV9
CASSPGTGRARGYEQYF TGTGCCAGCAGCCCCGGGACAGGGAGAGCAAGGGGCTACGAGCAGTACTTC TRBD1 TRBJ2-7 - TRBV7-9
CSVVAQGPYGYTF TGCAGCGTCGTTGCACAGGGGCCCTATGGCTACACCTTC TRBD1 TRBJ1-2 - TRBV29-1
CASRIAGLNGYTF TGTGCCAGTAGGATTGCAGGACTTAATGGCTACACCTTC - TRBJ1-2 few TRBV19